What follows are 29 T cell receptor beta chains derived from one specimen sequenced in a study of cytomegalovirus exposure and HLA in healthy donors. Primers: 60 Vbeta forward and 13 Jbeta reverse. Sequencing was performed with immunoSEQ multiplex PCR; in TCRdb, only in-frame clones are kept and a portion is missing. The profile shows 40,000 or so clones, approximately 90% of them singletons. Sequenced sample: PBMCs. The receptor source for this set is a woman between 18 and 29 years old in good health and CMV-seronegative.

J is TRBJ2-2 and V is TRBV29-1; TRBD1 is a possible D gene (6 bases). The CDR3 covers 14 residues. Trimming pared 8 bases from V and 4 bases from J, leaving 17 bases between. CDR1 is SQVTM, CDR2 ANQGSEA, per germline. The CDR3 DNA reads TGCAGCTTCAAAGCAGGGGACCTCACCGGGGAGCTGTTTTTT. It yields the protein CSFKAGDLTGELFF.

This chain's CDR3 is CASSQGLAGLEETQYF. The CDR3 DNA is TGCGCCAGCAGCCAAGGACTAGCGGGACTTGAAGAGACCCAGTACTTC. The J gene is TRBJ2-5, the V gene TRBV5-1; 12 bases agree with TRBD2. Germline V CDR1 and CDR2: SGHRS, YFSETQ. The CDR3 sequence is 16 residues long. J gave up 3 bases and V 4 bases, and 7 bases lay outside the gene matches. Based on the CDR3 plus reference TRBV5-1 and TRBJ2-5, the full variable domain is KAGVTQTPRYLIKTRGQQVTLSCSPISGHRSVSWYQQTPGQGLQFLFEYFSETQRNKGNFPGRFSGRQFSNSRSEMNVSTLELGDSALYLCASSQGLAGLEETQYFGPGTRLLVL.

V is TRBV7-7 and J is TRBJ2-3; the D is unclear. The CDR3 sequence is 16 residues long. V gave up 1 base and J gave up 1 base, with 12 bases separating them. Per the germline V gene, CDR1 is SSHAT and CDR2 is FNYEAQ (reference sequence). The CDR3 reads CASSLVVGSGTDTQYF. CDR3 DNA sequence: TGTGCCAGCAGCTTAGTAGTCGGGTCGGGCACAGATACGCAGTATTTT.

The V call is TRBV9, the J call TRBJ1-2; no definite D call. Germline CDR1 is SGDLS and CDR2 is YYNGEE. The CDR3 spans 15 residues. Trimming removed 4 bases at V and 8 bases at J, with 21 bases between. CDR3 DNA: TGTGCCAGCAGCACGCCCCAGACGGAGTCAGACGGCTACACCTTC. This gives the protein CASSTPQTESDGYTF.

The chain couples TRBV2 to TRBJ2-7; D possibly corresponds to TRBD1 (8 bases). Trimming cost V 6 bases and J 7 bases, with 31 bases left between them. The CDR3 totals 18 residues. Germline CDR1 is SNHLY and CDR2 is FYNNEI. For the CDR3, the DNA is TGTGCCAGCAGCACCCGACAGGGGAGGGGGAGGTTAGTTAGGGAGCAGTACTTC. This sequence encodes CASSTRQGRGRLVREQYF.

The gene calls are TRBV6-5 and TRBJ2-1; 10 bases are shared with TRBD2. V shed 6 bases and J 3 bases; nucleotides not matched to a gene: 5. CDR1 is MNHEY, CDR2 SVGAGI, per germline. The CDR3 runs to 15 residues. The CDR3 here is CASRLLAGLYNEQFF. The DNA of the CDR3 is TGTGCCAGCAGACTACTAGCGGGACTCTACAATGAGCAGTTCTTC.

The rearrangement links TRBV28 to TRBJ1-5; D not resolved. The germline V gene has CDR1 MDHEN and CDR2 SYDVKM. CDR3 length: 14 amino acids. Trimming cost V 7 bases and J 1 base, with 11 bases left between them. The CDR3 sequence: CASTLSLSNQPQHF. The CDR3 DNA is TGTGCCAGCACCTTAAGCTTGAGCAATCAGCCCCAGCATTTT.

The V gene is TRBV6-1, the J gene TRBJ1-2; weak D call: TRBD1 (6 bases). Trimming stripped 0 bases from V and 4 bases from J, with 15 bases between. Per germline, CDR1 MNHNS and CDR2 SASEGT. The CDR3 sequence is 16 residues long. The CDR3, as DNA: TGTGCCAGCAGTGAAGCCCAGGGGCGAAGCGGCTATGGCTACACCTTC. Amino acids: CASSEAQGRSGYGYTF.

This chain joins TRBV9 and TRBJ2-7; the D is unclear. V lost 0 bases and J lost 2, with 9 bases in between. The CDR3 extends over 14 amino acids. CDR1 is SGDLS and CDR2 is YYNGEE in the germline V gene. CDR3 DNA: TGTGCCAGCAGCGTAGCGAGAGACACCTACGAGCAGTACTTC. It codes for CASSVARDTYEQYF.

This clone was seen once. This sequence joins TRBV20-1 and TRBJ2-1; D remains ambiguous. Germline V CDR1 and CDR2: DFQATT, SNEGSKA (reference sequence). The CDR3 extends over 11 amino acids. Between the trimmed V and J ends, which lost 6 bases and 9 bases, there was a span of 12 bases. CDR3 in amino acids: CSASKSLEQFF. The CDR3 coding sequence is TGCAGTGCGAGCAAGAGTCTTGAGCAGTTCTTC.

This sequence joins TRBV5-4 and TRBJ2-3; D perhaps matches TRBD1 (6 bases). Trimming removed 4 bases at V and 1 base at J, with 7 bases between. The length of the CDR3 is 13 residues. The germline V gene encodes CDR1 SGHNT and CDR2 YYREEE (reference sequence). CDR3 region: CASSDRRTDTQYF. For the CDR3, the DNA is TGTGCCAGCAGCGACAGGCGCACAGATACGCAGTATTTT. The entire variable domain, with the rest obtained from reference TRBV5-4 and TRBJ2-3, is as follows: ETGVTQSPTHLIKTRGQQVTLRCSSQSGHNTVSWYQQALGQGPQFIFQYYREEENGRGNFPPRFSGLQFPNYSSELNVNALELDDSALYLCASSDRRTDTQYFGPGTRLTVL.

This rearrangement joins TRBV5-1 to TRBJ2-3, with TRBD1 identical over 9 bases. This CDR3 region has 15 residues. Germline lookup yields CDR1 SGHRS and CDR2 YFSETQ. Trimming at V came to 4 bases and at J to 6 bases, leaving 9 bases not matched to a gene. CDR3: CASSPNSQGADTQYF. The CDR3 region has the DNA TGCGCCAGCAGCCCTAACTCACAGGGGGCTGATACGCAGTATTTT. The full variable domain, rest sourced from reference TRBV5-1 and TRBJ2-3, is KAGVTQTPRYLIKTRGQQVTLSCSPISGHRSVSWYQQTPGQGLQFLFEYFSETQRNKGNFPGRFSGRQFSNSRSEMNVSTLELGDSALYLCASSPNSQGADTQYFGPGTRLTVL.

The chain has TRBV6-6 and TRBJ2-7; TRBD2 agrees at 10 bases. The V gene's germline CDR1 is MNHNY and CDR2 SVGAGI (reference sequence). CDR3 length: 15 residues. V dropped 3 bases and J dropped 9; count of bases not matched to a gene: 11. The DNA of the CDR3 is TGTGCCAGCAGTTATAATTCGGCTAGCGGGGGAGCGCAGTACTTC. Residues: CASSYNSASGGAQYF.

The chain combines TRBV5-1 with TRBJ1-1; a possible D gene is TRBD1 (5 bases). The ends were cut back, 0 bases at V and 4 bases at J, with 13 bases in the middle. Germline V gives CDR1 SGHRS, CDR2 YFSETQ. The CDR3 runs 15 residues. Here the CDR3 DNA reads TGCGCCAGCAGCTTGGGGGCAGGGATGGCCACTGAAGCTTTCTTT. It codes for CASSLGAGMATEAFF.

The chain links TRBV19 to TRBJ1-1; D is ambiguous. V lost 1 base to trimming and J lost 9 bases, with 12 bases between them. The CDR3 loop spans 13 amino acids. The germline gives CDR1 LNHDA, CDR2 SQIVND (reference sequence). Here the CDR3 DNA reads TGTGCCAGTAGTATAGTAACGCAGAAACAAGCTTTCTTT. This translates into CASSIVTQKQAFF.

The rearrangement joins TRBV7-9 to TRBJ1-2; D is undetermined. The CDR3 is 12 amino acids. The germline V gene has CDR1 SEHNR and CDR2 FQNEAQ (reference sequence). V lost 4 bases to trimming and J lost 6 bases, with 9 bases between them. The CDR3 DNA reads TGTGCCAGCAGCTGGCAGGATAATGGCTACACCTTC. This translates into CASSWQDNGYTF. Supplemented by reference TRBV7-9 and TRBJ1-2, the full variable domain reads DTGVSQNPRHKITKRGQNVTFRCDPISEHNRLYWYRQTLGQGPEFLTYFQNEAQLEKSRLLSDRFSAERPKGSFSTLEIQRTEQGDSAMYLCASSWQDNGYTFGSGTRLTVV.

The chain has TRBV7-3 and TRBJ1-1; D is possibly TRBD1 (5 bases). The CDR3 extends over 15 amino acids. Per germline, CDR1 SGHTA and CDR2 FQGTGA. V lost 5 bases, J lost 1 base, and 14 bases lay in between. CDR3 in DNA: TGTGCCAGCAGCCAAGACGGAAGGGGGAACACTGAAGCTTTCTTT. Encoded protein: CASSQDGRGNTEAFF.

The V and J genes are TRBV15 and TRBJ2-1; D is unresolved. CDR1 is LNHNV and CDR2 is YYDKDF in the germline V gene (reference sequence). V lost 0 bases to trimming and J lost 2 bases, with 5 bases between them. The CDR3 has 14 amino acids. The CDR3 region is CATSRDGPYNEQFF. The CDR3, as DNA: TGTGCCACCAGCAGAGATGGCCCCTACAATGAGCAGTTCTTC.

Only a few counts were recorded for this clone. This sequence joins TRBV2 and TRBJ1-2; D may be TRBD1 (5 bases). The CDR3 is made up of 11 amino acids. Germline CDR1 reads SNHLY; CDR2 reads FYNNEI. Between the trimmed V and J ends, which lost 7 bases and 5 bases, there was a span of 8 bases. This CDR3 reads CASTGLYGYTF. For the CDR3, the DNA is TGTGCCAGCACGGGACTTTATGGCTACACCTTC.

The rearrangement links TRBV30 to TRBJ1-3, with D unclear. Germline V gene data show CDR1 as GTSNPN and CDR2 as SVGIG (reference sequence). The germline V and J ends were trimmed by 5 bases and 0 bases, with 5 bases remaining between them. CDR3 length: 12 residues. The CDR3 DNA follows: TGTGCCTGGTCCCGCTCTGGAAACACCATATATTTT. Its protein product is CAWSRSGNTIYF.

The rearrangement uses TRBV28 and TRBJ1-1; D perhaps matches TRBD1 (6 bases). V lost 0 bases, J lost 4 bases, and 12 bases lay in between. Per the germline V gene, CDR1 is MDHEN and CDR2 is SYDVKM. The CDR3 spans 15 residues. This CDR3 reads CASSLWGRGVTEAFF. CDR3 bases: TGTGCCAGCAGTTTATGGGGCAGGGGTGTCACTGAAGCTTTCTTT.

DNA of the CDR3: TGTGCCAGCAGCTCATCGACAGTTACTTGGGGGACCCAGTACTTC. It codes for CASSSSTVTWGTQYF. The chain is built from TRBV5-6 and TRBJ2-5; perhaps TRBD1 as D (5 bases). The CDR3 is 15 residues long. Trimming cost V 3 bases and J 7 bases, with 19 bases left between them. CDR1 and CDR2 from the germline V gene are SGHDT and YYEEEE.

V gene TRBV9 combines with J gene TRBJ2-4, with TRBD2 identical over 7 bases. Unmatched junction bases numbered 6, after V lost 3 bases and J lost 6 bases. The CDR3 has 14 amino acids. Germline V gives CDR1 SGDLS, CDR2 YYNGEE. The CDR3 coding sequence is TGTGCCAGCAGCGCCAGCGGGAAAGTAAACATTCAGTACTTC. Translation gives CASSASGKVNIQYF. Full variable domain (missing parts from reference TRBV9 and TRBJ2-4): DSGVTQTPKHLITATGQRVTLRCSPRSGDLSVYWYQQSLDQGLQFLIQYYNGEERAKGNILERFSAQQFPDLHSELNLSSLELGDSALYFCASSASGKVNIQYFGAGTRLSVL.

The rearrangement links TRBV6-5 to TRBJ1-6, with 7 bases matching TRBD1. V shed 6 bases, J shed 7 bases, and the junction held 9 bases outside the gene matches. The CDR3 is made up of 15 amino acids. The germline V gene has CDR1 MNHEY and CDR2 SVGAGI. DNA of the CDR3: TGTGCCAGCAGACCCCCCGGGACAGAAAATTCACCCCTCCACTTT. Protein product: CASRPPGTENSPLHF.

The genes are TRBV19 and TRBJ1-1, with D perhaps matching TRBD1 (6 bases). Germline assignment: CDR1 LNHDA and CDR2 SQIVND (reference sequence). The germline V and J ends were trimmed by 3 bases and 0 bases, with 11 bases remaining between them. The CDR3 is 15 amino acids. Here the CDR3 DNA reads TGTGCCAGTAGTATTATGACAGGCCTGAACACTGAAGCTTTCTTT. Protein sequence: CASSIMTGLNTEAFF.

This chain connects TRBV5-1 to TRBJ1-5; TRBD1 matches 7 bases. CDR1 is SGHRS, CDR2 YFSETQ, per germline. The V gene end was trimmed by 1 base and the J gene end by 0 bases; junction bases not matched to a gene: 16. The CDR3 length is 20 residues. This CDR3 reads CASSLKPIGTDYNSNQPQHF. The CDR3 DNA reads TGCGCCAGCAGCTTGAAACCCATAGGGACAGACTATAATAGCAATCAGCCCCAGCATTTT.

The rearrangement joins TRBV28 to TRBJ1-1; possible D gene TRBD1, 6 bases. CDR3 length equals 16 residues. In germline, CDR1 is MDHEN, CDR2 SYDVKM. V lost 6 bases and J lost 0, with 17 bases in between. CDR3 loop: CASRGGYGQMNTEAFF. The CDR3 nucleotides read TGTGCCAGCAGGGGTGGGTACGGACAGATGAACACTGAAGCTTTCTTT.

V usage is TRBV27 and J usage is TRBJ1-1; D is ambiguous. This CDR3 contains 14 residues. V lost 6 bases and J lost 5, with 16 bases in between. Germline V CDR1 and CDR2: MNHEY, SMNVEV (reference sequence). CDR3 DNA: TGTGCCAGCAGCCATGACCCCCGAGGTACTGAAGCTTTCTTT. Its protein product is CASSHDPRGTEAFF.

This clone was counted once. The gene calls are TRBV6-5 and TRBJ1-4; a weak D match, TRBD1 (6 bases). V lost 6 bases and J lost 8, with 10 bases in between. CDR1 MNHEY and CDR2 SVGAGI come from the germline V gene. This CDR3 has 12 residues. The CDR3 nucleotides read TGTGCCAGCAGACAGGGACGCGAAAAACTGTTTTTT. This gives the protein CASRQGREKLFF.